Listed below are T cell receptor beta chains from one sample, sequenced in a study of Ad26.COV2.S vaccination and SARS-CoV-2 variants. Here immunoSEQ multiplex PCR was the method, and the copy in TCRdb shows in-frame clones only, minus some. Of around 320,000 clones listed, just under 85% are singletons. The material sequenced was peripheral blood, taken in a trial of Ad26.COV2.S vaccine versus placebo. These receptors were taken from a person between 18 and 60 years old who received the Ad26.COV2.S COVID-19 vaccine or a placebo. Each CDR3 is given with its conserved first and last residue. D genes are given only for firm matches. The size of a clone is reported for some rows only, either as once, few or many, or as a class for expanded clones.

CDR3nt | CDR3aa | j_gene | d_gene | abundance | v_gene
TGTGCCAGCAGTGAAATCGGTATGGCAGGGGGTTCACCCCTCCACTTT | CASSEIGMAGGSPLHF | TRBJ1-6 | TRBD1 | NA | TRBV6-1
TGTGCCAGCAGTGCGGGACTGCTCTATGGCTACACCTTC | CASSAGLLYGYTF | TRBJ1-2 | NA | NA | TRBV28
TGTGCCAGCAGTGAAGGGAGGGGGCGGTTGGAGACCCAGTACTTC | CASSEGRGRLETQYF | TRBJ2-5 | NA | once | TRBV6-1
TGCGCCAGCAGTGGCTCTTTCTGGGATTTAACGGGGAACACTGAAGCTTTCTTT | CASSGSFWDLTGNTEAFF | TRBJ1-1 | NA | NA | TRBV10-2
TGTGCCAGCAGTTGGGTGGGGTATTCCGGTCAGCCCCAGCATTTT | CASSWVGYSGQPQHF | TRBJ1-5 | NA | NA | TRBV6-6
TGTGCCAGCAGTGGGGGGATCTGGGATTCCACTGAAGCTTTCTTT | CASSGGIWDSTEAFF | TRBJ1-1 | NA | NA | TRBV2
TGTGCCAGCAGCTGGGGAAGGGGAGAATTCACAGATACGCAGTATTTT | CASSWGRGEFTDTQYF | TRBJ2-3 | NA | NA | TRBV28
TGTGCCAGTAGTATAGCCTCATGGGGGGCATCTTATGGCTACACCTTC | CASSIASWGASYGYTF | TRBJ1-2 | NA | NA | TRBV19
TGTGCCAGCAGCCCCCAGGGCTGGGAGAGTCCTCTTTACAATGAGCAGTTCTTC | CASSPQGWESPLYNEQFF | TRBJ2-1 | NA | NA | TRBV11-3
TGTGCCATCAGTGATGAACAGTTCGGTGGGGGTACGCAGTATTTT | CAISDEQFGGGTQYF | TRBJ2-3 | NA | NA | TRBV10-3
TGTGCCAGCAGTTCCCGGTGGGGACAGGGGTTCCACGAGCAGTACTTC | CASSSRWGQGFHEQYF | TRBJ2-7 | TRBD1 | NA | TRBV7-2
TGTGCCAGCTCACCGTCAGAAACTAGCACAGATACGCAGTATTTT | CASSPSETSTDTQYF | TRBJ2-3 | NA | NA | TRBV18
TGTGCCAGCTCACCGACTAGCGGGGAAAGCTCGCAGTATTTT | CASSPTSGESSQYF | TRBJ2-3 | TRBD2 | NA | TRBV18
TGTGCCAGCAGCCAAATTCACGGCGAAGCCAAAAACATTCAGTACTTC | CASSQIHGEAKNIQYF | TRBJ2-4 | NA | NA | TRBV14